These T cell receptor beta chains were read from a single sample in a study of persistence of HIV-infected CD4 T cells. Their antigens remain unidentified. Sequencing was performed with immunoSEQ multiplex PCR; in TCRdb, only in-frame clones are kept and a portion is missing. The top ten clones hold roughly 1.5% of a sample with 25,000 to 35,000 clones, approximately 66% of them seen once. The source was CD4+ T cells sorted from PBMCs after approximately 20-hour stimulation, collected from a patient who received antiretroviral therapy. Receptors were obtained from an adult man with HIV who was CMV-seropositive. The CDR3 runs from the conserved cysteine through the conserved F or W. Fields, in order: D gene, V gene, clone size, CDR3 length, J gene, CDR3 DNA, CDR3 protein. A D gene is named only where the DNA matches it firmly. Only part of the rows carry a size: once, few, many, or a class if the clone is expanded.

.	TRBV7-3	.	15	TRBJ2-7	TGTGCCAGCAGCCCCTCAGGGGAGAGGTCCTACGAGCAGTACTTC	CASSPSGERSYEQYF
.	TRBV5-6	.	14	TRBJ2-7	TGTGCCAGCAGCACGGCGGGACCCTGGAACGAGCAGTACTTC	CASSTAGPWNEQYF
TRBD2	TRBV3-1/TRBV3-2	few	14	TRBJ2-1	TGTGCCAGCAGCCTAGCGGGGGGGCCAGGCGAGCAGTTCTTC	CASSLAGGPGEQFF
.	TRBV18	.	16	TRBJ2-7	TGTGCCAGCTCACCGGCGGGCCGCTCTATATCCCACGAGCAGTACTTC	CASSPAGRSISHEQYF
TRBD1	TRBV4-2	.	16	TRBJ1-5	TGTGCCAGCAGCCCCGGCCGTGACAGGGATAATCAGCCCCAGCATTTT	CASSPGRDRDNQPQHF
.	TRBV28	few	18	TRBJ1-2	TGTGCCAGCAGTGGGGTCAGGTGGATGGACAGAGCGAACTATGGCTACACCTTC	CASSGVRWMDRANYGYTF
.	TRBV9	.	14	TRBJ1-6	TGTGCCAGCAGCGCGGGACTGGAGAATTCACCCCTCCACTTT	CASSAGLENSPLHF
TRBD1	TRBV28	.	15	TRBJ2-2	TGTGCCAGCAGTTCTTGGACAGGGAACACCGGGGAGCTGTTTTTT	CASSSWTGNTGELFF
TRBD1	TRBV2	.	13	TRBJ2-7	TGTGCCAGCGGGAAACAGGGGCTCAACGAGCAGTACTTC	CASGKQGLNEQYF
TRBD1	TRBV27	.	13	TRBJ1-2	TGTGCCAGCACCGATGGGACAGCCGATGGCTACACCTTC	CASTDGTADGYTF
TRBD1	TRBV7-2	.	13	TRBJ1-4	TGTGCCAGCAGCTTAGGACAGGGAGGAAAACTGTTTTTT	CASSLGQGGKLFF
.	TRBV5-1	few	13	TRBJ1-1	TGCGCCAGCAGCGCATTAGGGAACACTGAAGCTTTCTTT	CASSALGNTEAFF
TRBD2	TRBV7-2	.	17	TRBJ2-2	TGTGCCAGCAGCTCCATTAGCGGGGGGGCTCGAACCGGGGAGCTGTTTTTT	CASSSISGGARTGELFF
TRBD1	TRBV12-3/TRBV12-4	.	13	TRBJ2-7	TGTGCCAGCAGGGGGACAGGATTCTACGAGCAGTACTTC	CASRGTGFYEQYF
TRBD1	TRBV15	.	14	TRBJ2-7	TGTGCCACCAGCAGAGACAGGGGGCGGAGAGAGCAGTACTTC	CATSRDRGRREQYF
.	TRBV28	.	14	TRBJ1-2	TGTGCCAGCAGTTGGGGGCGGGCAGGGTATGGCTACACCTTC	CASSWGRAGYGYTF
.	TRBV5-6	.	14	TRBJ1-2	TGTGCCAGCAGCTTGCCGGCAGCGGCCTATGGCTACACCTTC	CASSLPAAAYGYTF
TRBD2	TRBV19	.	14	TRBJ2-7	TGTGCCAGTAGTATAGCAGCGGGGGCCTACGAGCAGTACTTC	CASSIAAGAYEQYF
.	TRBV10-2	.	13	TRBJ2-7	TGCGCCAGCAGAGACAGGAGCTCCTACGAGCAGTACTTC	CASRDRSSYEQYF
TRBD1	TRBV19	few	15	TRBJ1-5	TGTGCCAGTACGGGACAGGGTAGGTCGGTTCAGCCCCAGCATTTT	CASTGQGRSVQPQHF
TRBD2	TRBV5-4	.	15	TRBJ2-7	TGTGCCAGCAGACGCGAACTAGCGGGGGCCTACGAGCAGTACTTC	CASRRELAGAYEQYF
.	TRBV14	.	15	TRBJ2-1	TGTGCCAGCAGCCAAGTCGGGGGCCTGAGGGATGAGCAGTTCTTC	CASSQVGGLRDEQFF
.	TRBV11-2	few	14	TRBJ1-4	TGTGCCAGCAGCTTAGGACGGATTAATGAAAAACTGTTTTTT	CASSLGRINEKLFF
.	TRBV6-6	.	13	TRBJ1-5	TGTGCCAGCAGTCCCCAGGGGATGGAGCCCCAGCATTTT	CASSPQGMEPQHF
.	TRBV18	few	14	TRBJ2-3	TGTGCCAGCTCACCTACCCCTAGCACAGATACGCAGTATTTT	CASSPTPSTDTQYF
TRBD1	TRBV9	few	14	TRBJ2-2	TGTGCCAGCAGTGTAACAGGGGGCAACGGGGAGCTGTTTTTT	CASSVTGGNGELFF
.	TRBV28	.	14	TRBJ2-3	TGTGCCAGCAGTCCTCTCGCCAGGGCTGGTACGCAGTATTTT	CASSPLARAGTQYF
.	TRBV5-8	.	16	TRBJ2-3	TGTGCCAGCAGCCTCCGGGGCAAGCGAGGCACAGATACGCAGTATTTT	CASSLRGKRGTDTQYF
.	TRBV6-1	.	15	TRBJ1-5	TGTGCCAGCAGTGAAGCGCGGACGGGTACGACGCCCCAGCATTTT	CASSEARTGTTPQHF
.	TRBV3-1/TRBV3-2	.	15	TRBJ1-6	TGTGCCAGCAGCCAAGGACAGACAATTAATTCACCCCTCCACTTT	CASSQGQTINSPLHF
.	TRBV24-1	few	15	TRBJ2-2	TGTGCCACCAGTGATTTTGCAGGGATGTCCGGGGAGCTGTTTTTT	CATSDFAGMSGELFF
.	TRBV10-2	.	13	TRBJ2-1	TGCGCCAGCAGTGAGGGGGTTAGCGGACAGCAGTTCTTC	CASSEGVSGQQFF
.	TRBV5-6	few	14	TRBJ1-5	TGTGCCAGCAGCTTGACAGGGTCGGATCAGCCCCAGCATTTT	CASSLTGSDQPQHF